These 12 T cell receptor beta chains came from one sample sequenced in a study of blood T cells in healthy people across ages. Combining a sample-barcoded 5' primer with a J-beta primer mix, a second PCR ran for about 7 to 11 cycles. Each CDR3 protein gets one entry after TCRdb re-called the 5' RACE reads with MiXCR. Of nearly 800,000 distinct CDR3 sequences in the sample, roughly 56% were seen once. Sequencing was done on a sample of blood. Source of these receptors: a man between 40 and 49 years old in good health.

This clonotype came up once. The genes are TRBV20-1 and TRBJ1-4; D unclear. The V gene's germline CDR1 is DFQATT and CDR2 SNEGSKA (reference sequence). There are 11 residues in the CDR3. The V and J ends lost 6 bases and 5 bases respectively, with 7 bases between them. CDR3 DNA sequence: TGCAGTGCCGGAGGGAATGAAAAACTGTTTTTT. It translates to CSAGGNEKLFF.

This chain connects TRBV7-2 to TRBJ1-1; D possibly corresponds to TRBD1 (5 bases). V was cut by 5 bases and J by 2 bases, with 12 bases left in between. The CDR3 contains 14 residues. Looked up from germline, CDR1 is SGHTA and CDR2 is FQGNSA. For the CDR3, the DNA is TGTGCCAGCAGCCCCGGACATGGAAACACTGAAGCTTTCTTT. Translation gives CASSPGHGNTEAFF.

This clonotype is labeled medium-sized (0.01 to 0.1%). A much larger clone differs by one base, so this may be a read error. The genes are TRBV7-3 and TRBJ2-5; the match to TRBD2 covers 11 bases. CDR3 length: 16 amino acids. Trimming took 5 bases from V and 11 from J; bases not matched to a gene: 16. Germline V CDR1 and CDR2: SGHTA, FQGTGA. The CDR3 sequence is CASSRRSGGAGNEQYF. CDR3 in DNA: TGTGCCAGCAGCCGACGTAGCGGGGGGGCCGGGAATGAGCAGTACTTC.

A few counts support this clonotype. The chain recombines TRBV19 with TRBJ2-5; possibly TRBD2 for D (6 bases). The J call is uncertain, as TRBJ2-7 better fits the DNA end. The CDR3 loop spans 13 amino acids. Germline V gene sequence: CDR1 LNHDA, CDR2 SQIVND (reference sequence). As DNA, the CDR3 is TGTGCCAGTAGTCTGGGACTCAGCGACGAGCAGTACTTC. Translation: CASSLGLSDEQYF.

The rearrangement links TRBV7-2 to TRBJ2-2; D is unclear. With 3 bases removed from V and 0 bases from J, the gap between germline ends came to 8 bases. The CDR3 extends over 15 amino acids. CDR1 is SGHTA and CDR2 is FQGNSA in the germline V gene. DNA for the CDR3: TGTGCCAGCAGCTTGCGACGGGCGAACACCGGGGAGCTGTTTTTT. Translation: CASSLRRANTGELFF.

This clonotype has only one observation. The gene calls are TRBV20-1 and TRBJ1-2; D is perhaps TRBD1 (6 bases). Trimming left V 0 bases short and J 4 bases short, with 12 bases between. The germline gives CDR1 DFQATT, CDR2 SNEGSKA (reference sequence). This CDR3 is 14 amino acids long. This chain's CDR3 is CSARDIGGSYGYTF. Here the CDR3 DNA reads TGCAGTGCTAGAGATATCGGGGGCAGCTATGGCTACACCTTC.

J is TRBJ2-1 and V is TRBV28; the D is unclear. This CDR3 has 14 residues. The germline V and J ends were trimmed by 6 bases and 6 bases, with 15 bases remaining between them. Germline CDR1 and CDR2: MDHEN and SYDVKM. The DNA for the CDR3 is TGTGCCAGCAGCCCTGCTGTGCGGCTCAATGAGCAGTTCTTC. This codes for CASSPAVRLNEQFF.

The CDR3: CASTSGGKNIQYF. The CDR3 region has the DNA TGTGCCAGCACCTCTGGGGGCAAAAACATTCAGTACTTC. This sequence joins TRBV28 and TRBJ2-4; D tentatively reads TRBD1 or TRBD2 (5 bases each). Germline lookup yields CDR1 MDHEN and CDR2 SYDVKM. The CDR3 loop spans 13 amino acids. The V end was cut by 7 bases, the J end by 3 bases, with 10 bases between. The entire variable domain, with the rest obtained from reference TRBV28 and TRBJ2-4, is as follows: DVKVTQSSRYLVKRTGEKVFLECVQDMDHENMFWYRQDPGLGLRLIYFSYDVKMKEKGDIPEGYSVSREKKERFSLILESASTNQTSMYLCASTSGGKNIQYFGAGTRLSVL.

The chain combines TRBV3-1 with TRBJ2-5; 12 bases are a match to TRBD2. This CDR3 contains 19 residues. Germline V gene sequence: CDR1 LGHDT, CDR2 YNNKEL (reference sequence). The V and J ends lost 1 base and 5 bases, in that order; junction bases with no gene match: 14. CDR3 in amino acids: CASSQVVTSGSGGHETQYF. In DNA form, the CDR3 reads TGTGCCAGCAGCCAAGTCGTGACTAGCGGGAGCGGGGGTCACGAGACCCAGTACTTC.

This clonotype was observed a few times. V usage is TRBV21-1 and J usage is TRBJ2-6; TRBD1 was called by the table and not checked on the DNA. TRBV21-1 is designated a pseudogene. This CDR3 comprises 19 residues. CDR3 bases: TGTGCCAGCAGCAAAGAAATTACCGACAGGCCGCGGGGGGCCAACGTCCTGACTTTC. This encodes CASSKEITDRPRGANVLTF.

The rearrangement links TRBV7-9 to TRBJ2-7, with D perhaps matching TRBD2 (5 bases). The length of the CDR3 is 15 residues. The V end was cut by 2 bases, the J end by 4 bases, with 15 bases between. Looked up from germline, CDR1 is SEHNR and CDR2 is FQNEAQ (reference sequence). The CDR3 loop reads CASSLFRGLLYEQYF. The CDR3 DNA reads as TGTGCCAGCAGCTTATTCCGGGGTCTACTATACGAGCAGTACTTC. The whole variable domain, filled in from reference TRBV7-9 and TRBJ2-7, reads DTGVSQNPRHKITKRGQNVTFRCDPISEHNRLYWYRQTLGQGPEFLTYFQNEAQLEKSRLLSDRFSAERPKGSFSTLEIQRTEQGDSAMYLCASSLFRGLLYEQYFGPGTRLTVT.

This clonotype has only a few counts. The chain is built from TRBV7-2 and TRBJ2-6; TRBD1 might be the D (6 bases). Germline CDR1 and CDR2: SGHTA and FQGNSA. The CDR3 has 16 residues. The V end was cut by 5 bases, the J end by 2 bases, with 13 bases between. The CDR3 sequence: CASSRLQGTGANVLTF. For the CDR3, the DNA is TGTGCCAGCAGCCGACTGCAGGGGACTGGGGCCAACGTCCTGACTTTC.